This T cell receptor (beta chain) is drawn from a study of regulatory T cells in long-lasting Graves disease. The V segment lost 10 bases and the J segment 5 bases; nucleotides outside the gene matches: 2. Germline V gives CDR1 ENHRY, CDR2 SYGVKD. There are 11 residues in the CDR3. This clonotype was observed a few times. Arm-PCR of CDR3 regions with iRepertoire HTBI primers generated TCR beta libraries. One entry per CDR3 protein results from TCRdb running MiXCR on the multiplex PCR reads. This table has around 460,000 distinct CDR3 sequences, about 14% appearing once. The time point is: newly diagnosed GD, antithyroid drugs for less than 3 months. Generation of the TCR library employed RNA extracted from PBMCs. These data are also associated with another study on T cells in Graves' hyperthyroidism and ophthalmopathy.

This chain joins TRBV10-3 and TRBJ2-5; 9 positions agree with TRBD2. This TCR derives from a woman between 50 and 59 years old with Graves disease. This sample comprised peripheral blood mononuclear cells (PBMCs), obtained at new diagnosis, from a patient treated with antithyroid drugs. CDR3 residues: CASSGSETQYF. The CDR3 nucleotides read TGTGCCAGTAGCGGGAGTGAGACCCAGTACTTC.